This TCR beta chain was found in a study of cytomegalovirus exposure and HLA in healthy donors. Study-level findings and limits: Among donors in an Asian-associated ancestry cluster, a later analysis reportedly found fewer N-insertions than the roughly 650-donor mean. Serostatus for CMV was the only available immune exposure information.

In the PCR, 60 Vbeta and 13 Jbeta primers were used. Sequencing used immunoSEQ multiplex PCR; TCRdb keeps in-frame clones, though not all of them. Of 75,000 or so clones in the sample, around 76% were seen once. Trimming pared 8 bases from V and 2 bases from J, leaving 16 bases between. This CDR3 is built from 14 residues. Per the germline V gene, CDR1 is SEHNR and CDR2 is FQNEAQ (reference sequence). In the case of this clone: Its antigen remains unidentified.

The V and J genes are TRBV7-9 and TRBJ2-7; D perhaps matches TRBD1 (5 bases). This sequence was found in a woman in her 30s in good health and CMV-seropositive. The material sequenced was PBMCs. The CDR3, as DNA: TGTGCCAGCGGGCTTATTACAGGCCCCTACGAGCAGTACTTC. It yields the protein CASGLITGPYEQYF. The variable domain in full, with the rest retrieved from reference TRBV7-9 and TRBJ2-7, is DTGVSQNPRHKITKRGQNVTFRCDPISEHNRLYWYRQTLGQGPEFLTYFQNEAQLEKSRLLSDRFSAERPKGSFSTLEIQRTEQGDSAMYLCASGLITGPYEQYFGPGTRLTVT.